Shown below are 30 T cell receptor beta chains from a single sample sequenced in a study of cytomegalovirus exposure and HLA in healthy donors. The PCR ran on 60 Vbeta and 13 Jbeta primers. The repertoire was sequenced with immunoSEQ multiplex PCR; TCRdb's copy has only in-frame clones and lacks some. The profile shows about 59,000 clones, around 83% of them singletons. Sequencing was done on a sample of PBMCs. The receptors stem from a human donor in good health.

The V gene is TRBV11-2, the J gene TRBJ2-5; 8 bases agree with TRBD2. CDR3 length: 14 residues. Trimming removed 5 bases from V and 4 bases from J; junction bases left unmatched: 6. Germline-derived CDR1 and CDR2 are SGHAT and FQNNGV. The DNA for the CDR3 is TGTGCCAGCAGCGTCTTGGCGGGAGGAGAGACCCAGTACTTC. Translated: CASSVLAGGETQYF. Drawing the rest from reference TRBV11-2 and TRBJ2-5, the complete variable domain is EAGVAQSPRYKIIEKRQSVAFWCNPISGHATLYWYQQILGQGPKLLIQFQNNGVVDDSQLPKDRFSAERLKGVDSTLKIQPAKLEDSAVYLCASSVLAGGETQYFGPGTRLLVL.

This clone was counted between two and nine times. The CDR3 region is CASSRTSAYQETQYF. The CDR3 region has the DNA TGCGCCAGCAGCCGGACTAGCGCGTACCAAGAGACCCAGTACTTC. V usage is TRBV4-3 and J usage is TRBJ2-5; 9 nucleotides agree with TRBD2. The CDR3 is made up of 15 amino acids. CDR1 LGHNA and CDR2 YSLEER come from the germline V gene. V was pared by 4 bases and J by 0 bases, with 3 bases of the junction left unmatched.

This clone was seen a handful of times. The V call is TRBV19, the J call TRBJ2-7, with D possibly being TRBD1 (5 bases). There are 15 residues in the CDR3. V lost 5 bases and J lost 2, with 16 bases in between. The germline V gene encodes CDR1 LNHDA and CDR2 SQIVND (reference sequence). This CDR3 is CASSVDNHATYEQYF. The CDR3, as DNA: TGTGCCAGTAGTGTGGACAACCACGCGACCTACGAGCAGTACTTC.

The chain links TRBV15 to TRBJ1-4; D might be TRBD1 (5 bases). CDR3 size: 15 residues. The germline V and J ends were trimmed by 0 bases and 13 bases, with 18 bases remaining between them. The germline gives CDR1 LNHNV, CDR2 YYDKDF (reference sequence). CDR3 amino acids: CATSRDRWGGEGLFF. In nucleotides, the CDR3 is TGTGCCACCAGCAGAGATAGGTGGGGGGGGGAAGGACTGTTTTTT. The whole variable domain, remainder taken from reference TRBV15 and TRBJ1-4, is DAMVIQNPRYQVTQFGKPVTLSCSQTLNHNVMYWYQQKSSQAPKLLFHYYDKDFNNEADTPDNFQSRRPNTSFCFLDIRSPGLGDTAMYLCATSRDRWGGEGLFFGSGTQLSVL.

The sample holds one count of this clone. The gene calls are TRBV11-2 and TRBJ2-1; 9 nucleotides agree with TRBD1. The V segment lost 3 bases and the J segment 7 bases; nucleotides outside the gene matches: 7. Per germline, CDR1 SGHAT and CDR2 FQNNGV. The CDR3 sequence is 15 residues long. DNA for the CDR3: TGTGCCAGCAGCTTCACCGGGACAGGGATGAATGAGCAGTTCTTC. Its protein is CASSFTGTGMNEQFF.

The chain joins TRBV5-1 to TRBJ1-1, with 7 bases fitting TRBD1. Germline CDR1 reads SGHRS; CDR2 reads YFSETQ. The CDR3 is 15 amino acids. With 4 bases clipped from V and 0 bases from J, the junction kept 6 bases outside the gene matches. CDR3 sequence reads: CASSGRQGLNTEAFF. Here the CDR3 DNA reads TGCGCCAGCAGCGGGAGACAGGGCTTGAACACTGAAGCTTTCTTT.

The chain has TRBV21-1 and TRBJ2-3; the table gives TRBD1 as D, unverified against the DNA. TRBV21-1 is a pseudogene. The CDR3 is made up of 15 amino acids. CDR3 DNA: TGTGCCCCTTTTGTGGGGGACAGGCAGCACGGTACGCAGTATTTT. It is translated as CAPFVGDRQHGTQYF.

The chain is built from TRBV7-3 and TRBJ2-1, with unresolved D. CDR3 length: 11 residues. V was cut by 5 bases and J by 6 bases, with 5 bases left in between. In germline, CDR1 is SGHTA, CDR2 FQGTGA. CDR3 residues: CASSNSNEQFF. CDR3 DNA: TGTGCCAGCAGCAACAGCAATGAGCAGTTCTTC.

This clone was seen a single time. V gene TRBV5-6 combines with J gene TRBJ1-1, with 9 bases identical to TRBD1. The germline CDR1 and CDR2 sequences are SGHDT and YYEEEE. Trimming took 7 bases from V and 2 from J; bases not matched to a gene: 18. This CDR3 region has 18 residues. This CDR3 reads CASFNQGTGFPPNTEAFF. DNA for the CDR3: TGTGCCAGCTTTAACCAGGGGACAGGGTTCCCCCCCAACACTGAAGCTTTCTTT.

The chain is built from TRBV6-5 and TRBJ2-5; 8 bases agree with TRBD1. The end of the DNA is better explained by TRBJ2-7, so the J call may be wrong. This CDR3 is built from 15 residues. CDR1 is MNHEY and CDR2 is SVGAGI in the germline V gene. The CDR3 region is CASSTLGQGGSEQYF. The CDR3 region has the DNA TGTGCCAGCAGTACCCTCGGACAGGGCGGTAGCGAGCAGTACTTC.

The table lists this clone with a few counts. The chain carries TRBV2 and TRBJ2-3; 7 nucleotides match TRBD2. Germline CDR1 is SNHLY and CDR2 is FYNNEI. There are 16 residues in the CDR3. With 5 bases clipped from V and 4 bases from J, the junction kept 12 bases outside the gene matches. CDR3 sequence reads: CASSPRLAAPADTQYF. The CDR3 DNA follows: TGTGCCAGCAGTCCCCGGCTAGCGGCTCCCGCAGATACGCAGTATTTT.

The rearrangement joins TRBV11-2 to TRBJ2-7; 7 bases map to TRBD2. The CDR3 is 16 residues long. V lost 0 bases to trimming and J lost 3 bases; unmatched junction nucleotides: 8. Germline V gene data show CDR1 as SGHAT and CDR2 as FQNNGV. The chain's CDR3 is CASSLDIPGLSYEQYF. In nucleotides, the CDR3 is TGTGCCAGCAGCTTAGATATACCGGGACTAAGCTACGAGCAGTACTTC.

This chain connects TRBV19 to TRBJ1-6, with D maybe TRBD1 (5 bases). This CDR3 has 15 amino acids. V lost 3 bases to trimming and J lost 5 bases, with 11 bases between them. CDR1 LNHDA and CDR2 SQIVND come from the germline V gene (reference sequence). The CDR3 protein is CASSMAARDNSPLHF. The CDR3 nucleotides read TGTGCCAGTAGTATGGCGGCCAGGGATAATTCACCCCTCCACTTT.

This clone was counted a single time. The rearrangement links TRBV6-1 to TRBJ2-3, with 7 bases fitting TRBD2. There are 18 residues in the CDR3. Unmatched junction bases numbered 10, after V lost 0 bases and J lost 1 base. The germline CDR1 and CDR2 sequences are MNHNS and SASEGT. The CDR3 DNA follows: TGTGCCAGCAGTGAAGCAGGCCTGGCGGGGGTAGGCACAGATACGCAGTATTTT. This sequence encodes CASSEAGLAGVGTDTQYF.

The chain links TRBV5-5 to TRBJ2-7; 11 bases are shared with TRBD1. V lost 7 bases, J lost 3 bases, and 3 bases stayed unmatched. The CDR3 runs 13 residues. CDR1 and CDR2 from the germline V gene are SGHKS and YYEKEE (reference sequence). DNA for the CDR3: TGTGCCAGCCGGGGACAGGGGGACTACGAGCAGTACTTC. It translates to CASRGQGDYEQYF.

In its sample, this clone was seen once. This rearrangement joins TRBV6-5 to TRBJ2-5; 10 bases are a match to TRBD1. The CDR3 runs 14 residues. Looked up from germline, CDR1 is MNHEY and CDR2 is SVGAGI. J gave up 7 bases and V 3 bases, and 5 bases lay outside the gene matches. For the CDR3, the DNA is TGTGCCAGCAGTTATCAACGGACAGGGGGGACCCAGTACTTC. Its translation: CASSYQRTGGTQYF.

The V and J genes are TRBV30 and TRBJ1-6, with D hard to call. The germline V and J ends were trimmed by 2 bases and 9 bases, with 8 bases remaining between them. Germline assignment: CDR1 GTSNPN and CDR2 SVGIG (reference sequence). This CDR3 region has 12 residues. CDR3 protein: CAWSRTISPLHF. CDR3 DNA sequence: TGTGCCTGGAGTCGGACTATTTCACCCCTCCACTTT.

The chain couples TRBV18 to TRBJ1-1; 9 bases match TRBD1. In germline, CDR1 is KGHSH, CDR2 LQKENI. The CDR3 totals 14 residues. Trimming at V came to 2 bases and at J to 4 bases, leaving 2 bases not matched to a gene. Written as DNA, the CDR3 is TGTGCCAGCTCACCAGACAGGGGGAGCACTGAAGCTTTCTTT. Amino acids: CASSPDRGSTEAFF.

V and J are TRBV30 and TRBJ1-1; unclear D gene. The CDR3 runs 11 residues. CDR1 and CDR2 (germline): GTSNPN, SVGIG (reference sequence). Trimming took 0 bases from V and 9 from J, leaving 8 bases between them. In DNA, the CDR3 is TGTGCCTGGAGTGTTCGGAGCCAAGCTTTCTTT. This encodes CAWSVRSQAFF.

J is TRBJ2-7 and V is TRBV9; TRBD2 aligns across 9 bases. The V and J ends lost 4 bases and 2 bases, in that order; junction bases with no gene match: 16. The CDR3 loop spans 18 amino acids. Germline-derived CDR1 and CDR2 are SGDLS and YYNGEE. DNA of the CDR3: TGTGCCAGCAGCCCCAAGGGTGTGGCTAGCGGGGACCCCTACGAGCAGTACTTC. Protein product: CASSPKGVASGDPYEQYF.

For the CDR3, the DNA is TGTGCCAGCTCACCACCTACAGGGAGCGAGCAGTACTTC. Protein sequence: CASSPPTGSEQYF. The chain recombines TRBV18 with TRBJ2-7, with D possibly being TRBD1 (6 bases). The CDR3 contains 13 residues. Germline CDR1 is KGHSH and CDR2 is LQKENI. With 0 bases removed from V and 6 bases from J, the gap between germline ends came to 9 bases. The full variable domain, rest sourced from reference TRBV18 and TRBJ2-7, is NAGVMQNPRHLVRRRGQEARLRCSPMKGHSHVYWYRQLPEEGLKFMVYLQKENIIDESGMPKERFSAEFPKEGPSILRIQQVVRGDSAAYFCASSPPTGSEQYFGPGTRLTVT.

This chain links TRBV19 with TRBJ2-2; D is perhaps TRBD1 (5 bases). The V gene lost 5 bases and the J gene lost 2 bases, with 9 bases spanning the gap. The CDR3 has 14 amino acids. From germline, CDR1 is LNHDA and CDR2 SQIVND (reference sequence). The CDR3 sequence: CASSVQGNTGELFF. DNA of the CDR3: TGTGCCAGTAGTGTCCAGGGCAACACCGGGGAGCTGTTTTTT.

Only one count was recorded for this clone. This chain joins TRBV6-5 and TRBJ1-4, with 8 nucleotides matching TRBD1. The CDR3 consists of 15 residues. CDR1 MNHEY and CDR2 SVGAGI come from the germline V gene. The junction had 11 bases not matched to a gene; V was cut back by 6 bases and J by 8 bases. CDR3: CASRAGGNGKEKLFF. CDR3 nucleotide sequence: TGTGCCAGCAGGGCAGGGGGCAATGGGAAAGAAAAACTGTTTTTT.

The J gene is TRBJ1-5, the V gene TRBV6-4; D ambiguous. This CDR3 spans 15 amino acids. Trimming took off 6 bases at V and 4 bases at J, with 16 bases between the two ends. Germline CDR1 and CDR2: MRHNA and SNTAGT. Here the CDR3 reads CASSLFERENQPQHF. The CDR3, as DNA: TGTGCCAGCAGCCTATTTGAACGGGAAAATCAGCCCCAGCATTTT.

In this sample, this clone turned up a few times. The rearrangement links TRBV6-5 to TRBJ2-1; no firm D call. CDR3 length equals 13 residues. Per germline, CDR1 MNHEY and CDR2 SVGAGI. V shed 5 bases and J shed 9 bases, with 14 bases lying between them. This CDR3 is CASSQPQGGEQFF. CDR3 in DNA: TGTGCCAGCAGTCAACCCCAAGGCGGTGAGCAGTTCTTC.

The chain links TRBV5-1 to TRBJ2-3; 9 nucleotides line up with TRBD1. Trimming removed 1 base from V and 4 bases from J; junction bases left unmatched: 10. CDR1 and CDR2 from the germline V gene are SGHRS and YFSETQ. The CDR3 contains 17 residues. The chain's CDR3 is CASSLIGTGSESDTQYF. The CDR3 DNA sequence: TGCGCCAGCAGCTTGATCGGGACAGGGTCTGAATCAGATACGCAGTATTTT.

The CDR3 DNA reads TGTGCCAGCAGCTTTACAGGGGGGTCGGCCGGGGAGCTGTTTTTT. It codes for CASSFTGGSAGELFF. The chain recombines TRBV5-6 with TRBJ2-2; 8 bases map to TRBD1. Per germline, CDR1 SGHDT and CDR2 YYEEEE. J gave up 6 bases and V 2 bases, and 6 bases lay outside the gene matches. The CDR3 length is 15 residues.

The J gene is TRBJ2-5, the V gene TRBV18; the D gene is possibly TRBD2 (6 bases). Trimming cost V 4 bases and J 4 bases, with 13 bases left between them. The germline V gene encodes CDR1 KGHSH and CDR2 LQKENI. CDR3 length: 14 residues. The CDR3 DNA follows: TGTGCCAGCTCACTGGGCGGGATTCGAGAGACCCAGTACTTC. Translating it yields CASSLGGIRETQYF.

The chain uses TRBV5-1 and TRBJ1-2; 7 bases are a match to TRBD1. This CDR3 comprises 17 residues. V lost 3 bases to trimming and J lost 0 bases; unmatched junction nucleotides: 11. Germline loops: CDR1 SGHRS, CDR2 YFSETQ. CDR3 nucleotide sequence: TGCGCCAGCAGCTCCTCAACAGGGGAAGTTACTAACTATGGCTACACCTTC. Translated, it gives CASSSSTGEVTNYGYTF.

The J gene is TRBJ2-4, the V gene TRBV11-2, with 9 bases fitting TRBD1. The CDR3 length is 13 residues. Germline CDR1 SGHAT, CDR2 FQNNGV. V dropped 3 bases and J dropped 8; count of bases not matched to a gene: 2. The CDR3 DNA follows: TGTGCCAGCAGCTTGGGACAGGGCGACATTCAGTACTTC. It codes for CASSLGQGDIQYF. The variable domain in full, with the rest retrieved from reference TRBV11-2 and TRBJ2-4, is EAGVAQSPRYKIIEKRQSVAFWCNPISGHATLYWYQQILGQGPKLLIQFQNNGVVDDSQLPKDRFSAERLKGVDSTLKIQPAKLEDSAVYLCASSLGQGDIQYFGAGTRLSVL.